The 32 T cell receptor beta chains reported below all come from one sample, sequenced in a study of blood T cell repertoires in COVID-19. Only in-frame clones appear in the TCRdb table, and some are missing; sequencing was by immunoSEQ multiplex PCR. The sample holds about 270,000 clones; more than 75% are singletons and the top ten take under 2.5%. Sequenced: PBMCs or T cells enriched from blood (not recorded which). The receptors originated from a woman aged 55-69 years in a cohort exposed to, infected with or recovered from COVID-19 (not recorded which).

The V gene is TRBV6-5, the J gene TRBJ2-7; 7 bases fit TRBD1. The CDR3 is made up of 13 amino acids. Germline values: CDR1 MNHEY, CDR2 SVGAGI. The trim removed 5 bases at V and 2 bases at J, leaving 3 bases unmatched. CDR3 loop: CASSRDRPYEQYF. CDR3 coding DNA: TGTGCCAGCAGTCGGGACAGACCCTACGAGCAGTACTTC.

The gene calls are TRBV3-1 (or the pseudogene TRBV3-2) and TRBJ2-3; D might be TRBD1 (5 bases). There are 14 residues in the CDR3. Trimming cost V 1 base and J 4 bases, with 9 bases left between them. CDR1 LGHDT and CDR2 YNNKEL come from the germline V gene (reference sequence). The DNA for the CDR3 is TGTGCCAGCAGCCAAGGGGGCCAGGCAGATACGCAGTATTTT. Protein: CASSQGGQADTQYF.

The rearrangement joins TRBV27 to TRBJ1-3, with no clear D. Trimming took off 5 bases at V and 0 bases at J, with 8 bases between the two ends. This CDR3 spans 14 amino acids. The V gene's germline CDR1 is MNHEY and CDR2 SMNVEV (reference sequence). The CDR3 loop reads CASSPLISGNTIYF. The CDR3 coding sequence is TGTGCCAGCAGTCCCCTAATCTCTGGAAACACCATATATTTT.

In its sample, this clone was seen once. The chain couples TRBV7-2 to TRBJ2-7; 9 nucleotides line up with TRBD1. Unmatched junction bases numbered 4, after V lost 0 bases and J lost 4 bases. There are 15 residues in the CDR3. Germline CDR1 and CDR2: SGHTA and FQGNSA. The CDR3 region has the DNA TGTGCCAGCAGCTTAGCCACAGGGGGCAAGTACGAGCAGTACTTC. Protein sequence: CASSLATGGKYEQYF.

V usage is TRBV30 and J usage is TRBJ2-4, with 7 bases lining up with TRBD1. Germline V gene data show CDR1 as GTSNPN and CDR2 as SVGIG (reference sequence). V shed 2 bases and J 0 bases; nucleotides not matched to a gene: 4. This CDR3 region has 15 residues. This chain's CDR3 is CAWSKGGVAKNIQYF. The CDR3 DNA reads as TGTGCCTGGAGTAAAGGGGGCGTAGCCAAAAACATTCAGTACTTC.

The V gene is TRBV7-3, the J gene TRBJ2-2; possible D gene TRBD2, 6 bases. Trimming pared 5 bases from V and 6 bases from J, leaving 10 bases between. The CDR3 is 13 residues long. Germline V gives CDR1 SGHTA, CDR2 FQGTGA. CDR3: CASSPGVPGELFF. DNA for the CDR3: TGTGCCAGCAGCCCGGGAGTCCCCGGGGAGCTGTTTTTT. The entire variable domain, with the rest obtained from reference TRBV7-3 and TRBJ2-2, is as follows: GAGVSQTPSNKVTEKGKYVELRCDPISGHTALYWYRQSLGQGPEFLIYFQGTGAADDSGLPNDRFFAVRPEGSVSTLKIQRTERGDSAVYLCASSPGVPGELFFGEGSRLTVL.

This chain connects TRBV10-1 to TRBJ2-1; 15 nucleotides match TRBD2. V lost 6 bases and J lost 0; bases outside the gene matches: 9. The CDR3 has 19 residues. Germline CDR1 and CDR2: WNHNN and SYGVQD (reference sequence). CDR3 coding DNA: TGCGCCAGCAGATTGAGTGGGACTAGCGGGAGGAGCTCCTACAATGAGCAGTTCTTC. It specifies CASRLSGTSGRSSYNEQFF.

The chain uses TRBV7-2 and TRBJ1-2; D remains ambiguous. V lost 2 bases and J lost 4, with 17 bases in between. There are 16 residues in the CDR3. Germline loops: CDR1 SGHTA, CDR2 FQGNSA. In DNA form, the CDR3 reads TGTGCCAGCAGCTTATATGGGCACGATAAACTCTATGGCTACACCTTC. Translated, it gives CASSLYGHDKLYGYTF. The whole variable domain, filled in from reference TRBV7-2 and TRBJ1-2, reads GAGVSQSPSNKVTEKGKDVELRCDPISGHTALYWYRQSLGQGLEFLIYFQGNSAPDKSGLPSDRFSAERTGGSVSTLTIQRTQQEDSAVYLCASSLYGHDKLYGYTFGSGTRLTVV.

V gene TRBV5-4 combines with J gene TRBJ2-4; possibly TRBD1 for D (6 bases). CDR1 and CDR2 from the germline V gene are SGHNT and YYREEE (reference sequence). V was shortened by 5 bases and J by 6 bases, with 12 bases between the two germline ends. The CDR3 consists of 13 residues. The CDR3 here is CASSLQGRNIQYF. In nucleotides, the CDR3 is TGTGCCAGCAGTCTGCAGGGGAGAAACATTCAGTACTTC.

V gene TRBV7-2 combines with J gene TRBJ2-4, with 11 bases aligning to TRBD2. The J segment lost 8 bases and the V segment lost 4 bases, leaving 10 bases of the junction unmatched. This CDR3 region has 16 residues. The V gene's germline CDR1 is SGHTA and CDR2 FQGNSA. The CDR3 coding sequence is TGTGCCAGCAGCTGGCGGAGACTAGCGGGAAAAGACATTCAGTACTTC. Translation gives CASSWRRLAGKDIQYF.

The CDR3 nucleotides are TGTGCCAGTACCAGTCCTCGAGGGTCTGAAGCTTTCTTT. Translation gives CASTSPRGSEAFF. The genes are TRBV19 and TRBJ1-1, with unresolved D. The V gene's germline CDR1 is LNHDA and CDR2 SQIVND (reference sequence). There are 13 residues in the CDR3. V dropped 7 bases and J dropped 6 bases, with 15 bases sitting between them.

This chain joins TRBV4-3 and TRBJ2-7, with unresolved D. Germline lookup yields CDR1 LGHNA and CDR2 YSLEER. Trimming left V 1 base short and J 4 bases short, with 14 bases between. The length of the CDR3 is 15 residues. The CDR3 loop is CASSQVLFGSYEQYF. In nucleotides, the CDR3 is TGCGCCAGCAGCCAAGTCTTGTTCGGGTCTTACGAGCAGTACTTC.

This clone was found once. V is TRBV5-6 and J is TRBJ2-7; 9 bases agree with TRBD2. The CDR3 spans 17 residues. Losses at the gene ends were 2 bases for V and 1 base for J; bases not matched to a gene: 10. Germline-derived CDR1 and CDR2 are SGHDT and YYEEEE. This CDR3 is CASSFGAGGSESYEQYF. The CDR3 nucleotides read TGTGCCAGCAGCTTCGGGGCGGGAGGGTCCGAATCCTACGAGCAGTACTTC.

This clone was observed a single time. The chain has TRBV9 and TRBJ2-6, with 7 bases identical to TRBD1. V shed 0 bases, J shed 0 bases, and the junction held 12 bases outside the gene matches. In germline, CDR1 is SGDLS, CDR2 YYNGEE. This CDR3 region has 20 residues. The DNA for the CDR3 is TGTGCCAGCAGCGTAGCTACGACAGGGATGACCTCCTCTGGGGCCAACGTCCTGACTTTC. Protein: CASSVATTGMTSSGANVLTF.

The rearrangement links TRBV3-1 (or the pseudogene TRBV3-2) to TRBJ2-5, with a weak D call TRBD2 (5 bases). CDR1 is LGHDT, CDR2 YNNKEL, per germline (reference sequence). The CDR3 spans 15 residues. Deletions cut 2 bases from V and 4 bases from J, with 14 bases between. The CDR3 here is CASSQRALGGETQYF. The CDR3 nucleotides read TGTGCCAGCAGCCAAAGGGCCTTAGGAGGAGAGACCCAGTACTTC.

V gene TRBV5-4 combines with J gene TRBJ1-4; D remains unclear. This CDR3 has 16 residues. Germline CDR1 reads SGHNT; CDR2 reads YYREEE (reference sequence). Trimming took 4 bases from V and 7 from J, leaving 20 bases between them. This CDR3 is CASSPGVGGIGEKLFF. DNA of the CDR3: TGTGCCAGCAGCCCCGGAGTGGGAGGGATCGGTGAAAAACTGTTTTTT.

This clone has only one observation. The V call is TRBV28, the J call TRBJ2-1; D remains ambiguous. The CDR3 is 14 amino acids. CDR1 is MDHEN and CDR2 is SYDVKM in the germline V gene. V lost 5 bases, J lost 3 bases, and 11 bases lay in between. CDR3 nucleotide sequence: TGTGCCAGCAGTGAAGAGGAGATCTACAATGAGCAGTTCTTC. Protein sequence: CASSEEEIYNEQFF.

In DNA form, the CDR3 reads TGCGCCAGCAGCCCCTTAACTAGCGGGAGTACTGGAAGCTCCTACAATGAGCAGTTCTTC. Encoded protein: CASSPLTSGSTGSSYNEQFF. This rearrangement joins TRBV5-1 to TRBJ2-1; 11 bases map to TRBD2. CDR1 and CDR2 (germline): SGHRS, YFSETQ. V lost 4 bases and J lost 0; bases outside the gene matches: 15. The CDR3 length is 20 residues.

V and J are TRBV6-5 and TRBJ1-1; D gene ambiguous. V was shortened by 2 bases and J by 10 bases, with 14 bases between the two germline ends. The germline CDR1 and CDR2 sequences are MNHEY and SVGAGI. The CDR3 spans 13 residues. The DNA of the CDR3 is TGTGCCAGCAGTTACGGAAGAGGCCTTTCAGCTTTCTTT. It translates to CASSYGRGLSAFF.

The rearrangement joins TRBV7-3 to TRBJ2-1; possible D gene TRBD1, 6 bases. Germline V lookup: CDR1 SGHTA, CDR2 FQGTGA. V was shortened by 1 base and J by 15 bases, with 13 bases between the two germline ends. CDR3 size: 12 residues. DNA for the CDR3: TGTGCCAGCAGCTTAAGTGTCGGGACAACGTTCTTC. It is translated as CASSLSVGTTFF.

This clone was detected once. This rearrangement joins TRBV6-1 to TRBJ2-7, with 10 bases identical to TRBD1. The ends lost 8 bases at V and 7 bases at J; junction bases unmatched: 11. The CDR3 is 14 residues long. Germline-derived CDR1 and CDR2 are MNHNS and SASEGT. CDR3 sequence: CASGGDRGKGEQYF. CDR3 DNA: TGTGCCAGCGGCGGGGACAGGGGAAAAGGGGAGCAGTACTTC.

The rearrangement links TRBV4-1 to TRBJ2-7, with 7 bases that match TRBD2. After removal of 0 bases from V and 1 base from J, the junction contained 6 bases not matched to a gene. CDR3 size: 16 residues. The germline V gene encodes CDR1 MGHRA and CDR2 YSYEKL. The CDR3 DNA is TGCGCCAGCAGCCAAGATTGGGCTAGCGGATCCTACGAGCAGTACTTC. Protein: CASSQDWASGSYEQYF.

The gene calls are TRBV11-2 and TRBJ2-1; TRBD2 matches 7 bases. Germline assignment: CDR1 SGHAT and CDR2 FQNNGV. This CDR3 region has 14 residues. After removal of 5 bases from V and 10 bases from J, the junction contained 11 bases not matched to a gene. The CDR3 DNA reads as TGTGCCAGCAGCCGGACTAGTGACAGTAGGGAGCAGTTCTTC. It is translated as CASSRTSDSREQFF.

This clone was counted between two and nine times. The CDR3 sequence is CASSESLGVRAFF. The CDR3 coding sequence is TGCGCCAGCAGTGAGTCGTTGGGAGTGAGAGCTTTCTTT. V and J are TRBV10-1 and TRBJ1-1; D call uncertain. The CDR3 totals 13 residues. V lost 0 bases, J lost 10 bases, and 12 bases lay in between. CDR1 and CDR2 (germline): WNHNN, SYGVQD (reference sequence).

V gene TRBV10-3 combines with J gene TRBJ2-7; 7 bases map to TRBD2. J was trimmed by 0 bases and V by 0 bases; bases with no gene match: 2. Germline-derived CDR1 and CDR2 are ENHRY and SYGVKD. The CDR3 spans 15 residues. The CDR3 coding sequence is TGTGCCATCAGTGAGTCGGGGGGGAGCTCCTACGAGCAGTACTTC. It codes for CAISESGGSSYEQYF.

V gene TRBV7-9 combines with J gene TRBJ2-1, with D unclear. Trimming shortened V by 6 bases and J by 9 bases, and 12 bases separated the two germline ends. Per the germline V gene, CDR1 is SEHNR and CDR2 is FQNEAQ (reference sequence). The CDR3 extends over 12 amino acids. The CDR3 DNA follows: TGTGCCAGCAGTGTAAGCGATGGTGAGCAGTTCTTC. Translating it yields CASSVSDGEQFF.

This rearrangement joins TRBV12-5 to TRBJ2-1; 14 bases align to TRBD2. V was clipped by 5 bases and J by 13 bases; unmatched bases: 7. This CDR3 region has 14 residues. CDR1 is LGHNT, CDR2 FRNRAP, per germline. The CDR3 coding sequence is TGTGCTAGTGGTCCCGGGACTAGCGGGAGTCCTCAGTTCTTC. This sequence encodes CASGPGTSGSPQFF.

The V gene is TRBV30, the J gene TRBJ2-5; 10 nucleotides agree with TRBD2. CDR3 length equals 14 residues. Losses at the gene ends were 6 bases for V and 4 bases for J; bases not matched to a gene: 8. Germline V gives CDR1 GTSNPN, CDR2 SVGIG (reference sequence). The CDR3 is CACKREGSVETQYF. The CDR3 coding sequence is TGTGCCTGTAAGCGGGAGGGGTCGGTAGAGACCCAGTACTTC.

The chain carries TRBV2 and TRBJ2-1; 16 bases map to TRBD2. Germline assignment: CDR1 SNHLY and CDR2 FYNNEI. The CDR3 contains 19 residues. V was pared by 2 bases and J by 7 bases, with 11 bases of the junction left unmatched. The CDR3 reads CASSESGTSGRAFLNEQFF. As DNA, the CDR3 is TGTGCCAGCAGTGAATCGGGGACTAGCGGGAGGGCCTTCTTGAATGAGCAGTTCTTC.

DNA for the CDR3: TGTGCCAGCATGGGGACAGGGTCCACTGAAGCTTTCTTT. Protein product: CASMGTGSTEAFF. The chain recombines TRBV6-5 with TRBJ1-1; 9 bases are a match to TRBD1. The CDR3 consists of 13 residues. Trimming took 7 bases from V and 4 from J; bases not matched to a gene: 4. CDR1 is MNHEY, CDR2 SVGAGI, per germline.

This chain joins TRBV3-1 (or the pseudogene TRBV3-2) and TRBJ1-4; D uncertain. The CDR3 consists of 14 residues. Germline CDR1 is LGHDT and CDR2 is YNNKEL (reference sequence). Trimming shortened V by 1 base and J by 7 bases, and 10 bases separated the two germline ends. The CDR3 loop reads CASSQGLRGEKLFF. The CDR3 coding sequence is TGTGCCAGCAGCCAAGGACTGCGGGGTGAAAAACTGTTTTTT.

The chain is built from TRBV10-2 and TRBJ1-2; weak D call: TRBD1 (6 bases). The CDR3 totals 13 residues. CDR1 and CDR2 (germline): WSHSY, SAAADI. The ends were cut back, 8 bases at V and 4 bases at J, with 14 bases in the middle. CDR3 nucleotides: TGCGCCAGCGGTCCGGGGGGCCTCTATGGCTACACCTTC. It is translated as CASGPGGLYGYTF.